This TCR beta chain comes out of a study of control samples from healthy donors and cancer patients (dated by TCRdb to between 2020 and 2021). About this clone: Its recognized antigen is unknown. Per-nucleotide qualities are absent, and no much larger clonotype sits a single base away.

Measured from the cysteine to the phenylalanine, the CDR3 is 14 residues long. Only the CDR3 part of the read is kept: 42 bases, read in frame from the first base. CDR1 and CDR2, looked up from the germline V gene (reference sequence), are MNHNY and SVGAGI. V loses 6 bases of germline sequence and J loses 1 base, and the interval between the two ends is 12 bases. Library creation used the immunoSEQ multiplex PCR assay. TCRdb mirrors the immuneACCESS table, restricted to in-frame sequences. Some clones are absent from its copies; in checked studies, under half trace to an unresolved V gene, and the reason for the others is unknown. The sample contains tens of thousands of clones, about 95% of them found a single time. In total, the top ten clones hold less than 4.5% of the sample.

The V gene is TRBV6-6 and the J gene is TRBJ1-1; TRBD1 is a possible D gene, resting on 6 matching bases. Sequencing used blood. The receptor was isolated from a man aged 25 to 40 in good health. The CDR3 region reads CASRPQGQNTEAFF. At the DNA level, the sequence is TGTGCCAGCAGGCCACAGGGCCAGAACACTGAAGCTTTCTTT.